This TCR beta chain was recorded in a study of T cells expressing NK-cell markers. TCRdb re-called the 5' RACE reads and catalogs CDR3 proteins one per entry, DNA excluded. The repertoire shows roughly 390,000 distinct CDR3 sequences; the top ten hold roughly 5.2%. This CDR3 comprises 15 residues. The germline gives CDR1 LGHNT, CDR2 FRNRAP. The J gene is TRBJ2-2, the V gene TRBV12-5. The sequenced material came from blood T cells: a sorted CD56 or NKG2C T cell subset, CD4+ or CD8+ T cells, or bulk PBMC T cells (not recorded which). The sequence was obtained from a man aged 18-70 years in good health. CDR3 residues: CASGPPQRNTGELFF.